These 13 T cell receptor beta chains were all obtained from the same sample, sequenced in a study of blood T cell repertoires in COVID-19. TCRdb's copy holds only in-frame clones and misses some; the assay was immunoSEQ multiplex PCR. The table shows fewer than 350,000 clones, with 65% to 90% occurring only once. What was sequenced was peripheral blood. All receptors come from a woman aged 55 to 70 with active or convalescent COVID-19.

This sequence joins TRBV7-3 and TRBJ2-3; 14 nucleotides match TRBD2. This CDR3 is built from 16 residues. The trim removed 4 bases at V and 6 bases at J, leaving 6 bases unmatched. Looked up from germline, CDR1 is SGHTA and CDR2 is FQGTGA. The CDR3 spells CASSSRLAGGQDTQYF. The CDR3 nucleotides are TGTGCCAGCAGCTCCAGACTAGCGGGGGGGCAGGATACGCAGTATTTT.

V and J are TRBV5-4 and TRBJ1-2, with TRBD1 matching 9 bases. J gave up 4 bases and V 4 bases, and 8 bases lay outside the gene matches. CDR3 length: 15 residues. Looked up from germline, CDR1 is SGHNT and CDR2 is YYREEE (reference sequence). CDR3 residues: CASSLGQGVSYGYTF. The CDR3 bases are TGTGCCAGCAGCCTGGGACAGGGTGTCAGCTATGGCTACACCTTC.

This clone showed up just once. This chain links TRBV5-8 with TRBJ2-1; TRBD1 is a possible D gene (6 bases). Germline CDR1 SGHTS, CDR2 YDEGEE. The ends were cut back, 6 bases at V and 8 bases at J, with 24 bases in the middle. There are 16 residues in the CDR3. CDR3 sequence (DNA): TGTGCCAGCAATTGGGGGCAACGGTCCGCCGGTCATGAGCAGTTCTTC. This gives the protein CASNWGQRSAGHEQFF. The full variable domain, its missing parts supplied by reference TRBV5-8 and TRBJ2-1, is EAGVTQSPTHLIKTRGQQATLRCSPISGHTSVYWYQQALGLGLQFLLWYDEGEERNRGNFPPRFSGRQFPNYSSELNVNALELEDSALYLCASNWGQRSAGHEQFFGPGTRLTVL.

In the case of this clone: Other DNA sequences from this sample encode an identical CDR3 as well. The CDR3 DNA reads TGTGCCAGCAGCCCCGGGACTCAAGAGACCCAGTACTTC. Encoded protein: CASSPGTQETQYF. The J gene is TRBJ2-5, the V gene TRBV3-1 (or the pseudogene TRBV3-2), with D tentatively TRBD2 (6 bases). This CDR3 contains 13 residues. Germline V gives CDR1 LGHDT, CDR2 YNNKEL (reference sequence). Trimming cost V 4 bases and J 2 bases, with 8 bases left between them.

This chain joins TRBV6-4 and TRBJ1-1, with D perhaps TRBD1 (6 bases). Trimming pared 6 bases from V and 1 base from J, leaving 15 bases between. Germline V gene data show CDR1 as MRHNA and CDR2 as SNTAGT. This CDR3 spans 15 amino acids. The CDR3 is CASRRSRTANTEAFF. In nucleotides, the CDR3 is TGTGCCAGCAGGCGAAGCCGGACAGCGAACACTGAAGCTTTCTTT.

This chain connects TRBV5-1 to TRBJ2-1; TRBD1 aligns across 10 bases. J gave up 5 bases and V 4 bases, and 3 bases lay outside the gene matches. This CDR3 has 14 residues. Per germline, CDR1 SGHRS and CDR2 YFSETQ. CDR3 amino acids: CASSRQGAHNEQFF. The CDR3 DNA sequence: TGCGCCAGCAGCCGACAGGGGGCCCACAATGAGCAGTTCTTC. Full variable domain (rest looked up from reference TRBV5-1 and TRBJ2-1): KAGVTQTPRYLIKTRGQQVTLSCSPISGHRSVSWYQQTPGQGLQFLFEYFSETQRNKGNFPGRFSGRQFSNSRSEMNVSTLELGDSALYLCASSRQGAHNEQFFGPGTRLTVL.

This rearrangement joins TRBV11-2 to TRBJ2-3, with D possibly being TRBD2 (7 bases). The CDR3 is 17 residues long. The germline gives CDR1 SGHAT, CDR2 FQNNGV. Trimming pared 5 bases from V and 5 bases from J, leaving 23 bases between. This CDR3 reads CASSHMRLGGLGDTQYF. The DNA of the CDR3 is TGTGCCAGCAGCCACATGAGGCTGGGGGGGCTCGGAGATACGCAGTATTTT. Based on the CDR3 plus reference TRBV11-2 and TRBJ2-3, the full variable domain is EAGVAQSPRYKIIEKRQSVAFWCNPISGHATLYWYQQILGQGPKLLIQFQNNGVVDDSQLPKDRFSAERLKGVDSTLKIQPAKLEDSAVYLCASSHMRLGGLGDTQYFGPGTRLTVL.

V and J are TRBV24-1 and TRBJ2-3; the match to TRBD1 covers 9 bases. The V and J ends lost 3 bases and 5 bases, in that order; junction bases with no gene match: 5. The germline gives CDR1 KGHDR, CDR2 SFDVKD. The CDR3 length is 15 residues. DNA of the CDR3: TGTGCCACCAGTGATCGCGGGGACAGGGAAGATACGCAGTATTTT. It specifies CATSDRGDREDTQYF.

The V and J genes are TRBV3-1 (or the pseudogene TRBV3-2) and TRBJ2-3, with TRBD2 matching over 11 bases. With V trimmed by 4 bases and J by 2 bases, 8 bases remained unmatched. The germline CDR1 and CDR2 sequences are LGHDT and YNNKEL (reference sequence). The length of the CDR3 is 17 residues. As DNA, the CDR3 is TGTGCCAGCAGCCTGTTACCGGGACTAGCGGACACAGATACGCAGTATTTT. It codes for CASSLLPGLADTDTQYF.

This rearrangement joins TRBV29-1 to TRBJ1-1; D gene uncertain. The germline V gene encodes CDR1 SQVTM and CDR2 ANQGSEA. The CDR3 is made up of 13 amino acids. Trimming removed 6 bases from V and 2 bases from J, with 13 bases in between. CDR3 nucleotide sequence: TGCAGCGTCGCACCGGGATTTAACACTGAAGCTTTCTTT. This sequence encodes CSVAPGFNTEAFF.

This clone was picked up a small number of times. The chain employs TRBV5-4 and TRBJ2-3; no reliable D call. With 0 bases removed from V and 6 bases from J, the gap between germline ends came to 11 bases. Germline V gives CDR1 SGHNT, CDR2 YYREEE (reference sequence). This CDR3 region has 14 residues. The CDR3 sequence: CASSLGAVPDTQYF. As DNA, the CDR3 is TGTGCCAGCAGCTTGGGGGCAGTCCCGGATACGCAGTATTTT.

The chain has TRBV19 and TRBJ1-1; perhaps TRBD1 as D (6 bases). Germline CDR1 is LNHDA and CDR2 is SQIVND (reference sequence). Trimming took 8 bases from V and 1 from J, leaving 14 bases between them. This CDR3 is 14 amino acids long. The DNA for the CDR3 is TGTGCCAGTCGGAACAGGGAAACGAACACTGAAGCTTTCTTT. Its translation: CASRNRETNTEAFF.

The V call is TRBV7-3, the J call TRBJ2-2; 9 bases agree with TRBD1. This CDR3 is 16 amino acids long. Looked up from germline, CDR1 is SGHTA and CDR2 is FQGTGA. J gave up 5 bases and V 5 bases, and 9 bases lay outside the gene matches. The CDR3 region is CASSPPGTGPTGELFF. The DNA for the CDR3 is TGTGCCAGCAGCCCCCCTGGGACAGGGCCGACCGGGGAGCTGTTTTTT.